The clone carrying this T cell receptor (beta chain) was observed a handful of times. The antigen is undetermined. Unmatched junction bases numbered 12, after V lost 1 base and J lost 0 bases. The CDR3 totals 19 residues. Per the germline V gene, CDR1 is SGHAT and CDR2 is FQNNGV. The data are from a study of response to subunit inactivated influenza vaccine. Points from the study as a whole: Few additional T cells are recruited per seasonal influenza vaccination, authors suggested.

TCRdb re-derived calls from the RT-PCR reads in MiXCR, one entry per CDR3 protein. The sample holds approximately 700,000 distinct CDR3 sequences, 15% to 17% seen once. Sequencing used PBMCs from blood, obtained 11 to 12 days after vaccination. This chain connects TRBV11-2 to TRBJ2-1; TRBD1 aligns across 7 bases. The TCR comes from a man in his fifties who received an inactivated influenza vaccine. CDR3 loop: CASSLVRTRTGTSYNEQFF. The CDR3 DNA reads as TGTGCCAGCAGCTTAGTCCGGACCAGGACAGGAACCTCCTACAATGAGCAGTTCTTC.